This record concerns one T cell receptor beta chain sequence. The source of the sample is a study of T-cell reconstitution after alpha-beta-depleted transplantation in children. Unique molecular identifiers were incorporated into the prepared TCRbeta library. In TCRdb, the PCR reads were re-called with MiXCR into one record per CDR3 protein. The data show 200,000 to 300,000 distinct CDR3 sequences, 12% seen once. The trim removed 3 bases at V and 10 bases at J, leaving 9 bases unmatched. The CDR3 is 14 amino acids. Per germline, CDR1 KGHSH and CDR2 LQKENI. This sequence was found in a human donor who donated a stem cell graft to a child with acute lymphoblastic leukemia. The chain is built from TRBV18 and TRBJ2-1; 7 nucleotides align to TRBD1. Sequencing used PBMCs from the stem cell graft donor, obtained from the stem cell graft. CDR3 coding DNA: TGTGCCAGCTCACCGGTAGACAGGGAAATGGAGCAGTTCTTC. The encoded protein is CASSPVDREMEQFF. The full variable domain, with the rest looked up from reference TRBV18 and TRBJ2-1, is NAGVMQNPRHLVRRRGQEARLRCSPMKGHSHVYWYRQLPEEGLKFMVYLQKENIIDESGMPKERFSAEFPKEGPSILRIQQVVRGDSAAYFCASSPVDREMEQFFGPGTRLTVL.